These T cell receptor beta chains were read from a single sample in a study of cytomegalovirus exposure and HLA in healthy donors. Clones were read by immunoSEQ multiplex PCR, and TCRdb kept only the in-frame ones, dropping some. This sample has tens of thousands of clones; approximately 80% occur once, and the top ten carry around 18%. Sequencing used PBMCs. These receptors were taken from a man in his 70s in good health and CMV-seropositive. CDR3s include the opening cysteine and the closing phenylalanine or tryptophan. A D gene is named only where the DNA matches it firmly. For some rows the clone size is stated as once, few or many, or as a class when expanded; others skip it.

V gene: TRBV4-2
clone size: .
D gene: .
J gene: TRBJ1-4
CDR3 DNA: TGTGCCAGCAGCCGAACCGGGGCAACTAATGAAAAACTGTTTTTT
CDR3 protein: CASSRTGATNEKLFF

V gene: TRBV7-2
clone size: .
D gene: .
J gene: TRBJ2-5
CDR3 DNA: TGTGCCAGCAGCTTTGACAGGCAAGAGACCCAGTACTTC
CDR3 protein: CASSFDRQETQYF

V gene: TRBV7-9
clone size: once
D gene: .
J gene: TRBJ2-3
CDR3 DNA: TGTGCCAGCAGCCCGAGGGGGGGGTCGCAGTATTTT
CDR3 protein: CASSPRGGSQYF

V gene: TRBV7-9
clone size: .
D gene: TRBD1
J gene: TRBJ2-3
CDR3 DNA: TGTGCCAGCAGCCGCGACAGGGGGACAGATACGCAGTATTTT
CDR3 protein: CASSRDRGTDTQYF

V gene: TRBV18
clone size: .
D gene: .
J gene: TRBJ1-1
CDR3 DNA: TGTGCCAGCTCAGCAGCAGAGGACACTGAAGCTTTCTTT
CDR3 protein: CASSAAEDTEAFF

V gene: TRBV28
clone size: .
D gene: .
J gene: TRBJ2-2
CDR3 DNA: TGTGCCAGCAGTTTTATCCAGGCGAACACCGGGGAGCTGTTTTTT
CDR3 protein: CASSFIQANTGELFF

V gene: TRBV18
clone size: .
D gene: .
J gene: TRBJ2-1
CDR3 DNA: TGTGCCAGCTCACCACCGCTACGGACAAATGAGCAGTTCTTC
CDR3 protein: CASSPPLRTNEQFF

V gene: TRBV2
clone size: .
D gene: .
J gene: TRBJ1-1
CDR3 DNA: TGTGCCAGCAGTAAATCGACTGAGCCTAACACTGAAGCTTTCTTT
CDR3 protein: CASSKSTEPNTEAFF

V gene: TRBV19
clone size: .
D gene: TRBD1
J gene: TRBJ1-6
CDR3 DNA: TGTGCCAGTAGTCAAAGCCGGACAGGGGGCGGTTCACCCCTCCACTTT
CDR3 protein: CASSQSRTGGGSPLHF

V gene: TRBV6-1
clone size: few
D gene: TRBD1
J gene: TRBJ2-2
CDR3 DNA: TGTGCCAGCACCAGGGGGTCCGGGGAGCTGTTTTTT
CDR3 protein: CASTRGSGELFF

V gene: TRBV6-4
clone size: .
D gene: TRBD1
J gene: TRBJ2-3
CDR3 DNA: TGTGCCAGCAGTGACAGGGGACAGGGGGCGCAAGATACGCAGTATTTT
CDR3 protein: CASSDRGQGAQDTQYF

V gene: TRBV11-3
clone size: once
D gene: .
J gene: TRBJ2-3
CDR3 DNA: TGTGCCAGCAGCTTGGGGGGGGCCCCAAGGGATACGCAGTATTTT
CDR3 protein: CASSLGGAPRDTQYF

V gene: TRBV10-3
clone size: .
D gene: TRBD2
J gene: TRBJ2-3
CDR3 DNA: TGTGCCATCACCAATAAAGCGGGGCGCACAGATACGCAGTATTTT
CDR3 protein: CAITNKAGRTDTQYF

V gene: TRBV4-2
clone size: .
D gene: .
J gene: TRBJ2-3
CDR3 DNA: TGTGCCAGCAGCCAAGGGGCTATAATCGCAGATACGCAGTATTTT
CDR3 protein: CASSQGAIIADTQYF

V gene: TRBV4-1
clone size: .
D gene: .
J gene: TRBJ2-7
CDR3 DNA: TGCGCCAGCAGCCAAGATCAGGACGGGAGTGGGAAATACGAGCAGTACTTC
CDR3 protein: CASSQDQDGSGKYEQYF

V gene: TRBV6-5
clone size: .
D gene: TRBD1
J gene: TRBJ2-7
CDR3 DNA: TGTGCCAGCAGTTCCCCGGGACAGGGAACCTACGAGCAGTACTTC
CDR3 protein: CASSSPGQGTYEQYF

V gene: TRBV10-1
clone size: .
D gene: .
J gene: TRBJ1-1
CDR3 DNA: TGCGCCAGCAGTGGAGGATACGCGACTGAAGCTTTCTTT
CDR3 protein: CASSGGYATEAFF

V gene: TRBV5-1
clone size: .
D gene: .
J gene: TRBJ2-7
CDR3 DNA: TGCGCCAGCAGCTTAGGGGAGGCCCCCTACGAGCAGTACTTC
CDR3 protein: CASSLGEAPYEQYF

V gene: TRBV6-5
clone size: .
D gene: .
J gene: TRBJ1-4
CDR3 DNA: TGTGCCAGCAGTTACTCCGGCAGGGGTAATGAAAAACTGTTTTTT
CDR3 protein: CASSYSGRGNEKLFF

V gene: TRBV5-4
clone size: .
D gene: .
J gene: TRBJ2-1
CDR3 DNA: TGTGCCAGCAGCTTATCTCTAGCGCTCTTGGGCAATGAGCAGTTCTTC
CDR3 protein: CASSLSLALLGNEQFF

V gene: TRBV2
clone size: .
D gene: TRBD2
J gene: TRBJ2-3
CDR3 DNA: TGTGCCAGCAAATCCGGACTAGCGGAACAGGCAGATACGCAGTATTTT
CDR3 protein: CASKSGLAEQADTQYF

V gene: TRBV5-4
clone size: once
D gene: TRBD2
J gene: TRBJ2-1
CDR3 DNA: TGTGCCAGCAGAGCAGGACTAGCCCTTAGGGACAATGAGCAGTTCTTC
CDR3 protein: CASRAGLALRDNEQFF

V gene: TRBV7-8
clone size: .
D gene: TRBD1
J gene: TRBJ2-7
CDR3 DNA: TGTGCCAGCAGCCCCGGACAGGTATTGTACTTC
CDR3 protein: CASSPGQVLYF

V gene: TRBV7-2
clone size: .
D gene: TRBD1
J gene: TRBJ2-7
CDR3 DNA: TGTGCCAGCAGCCTTGGACAGGGTACCTACGAGCAGTACTTC
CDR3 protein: CASSLGQGTYEQYF

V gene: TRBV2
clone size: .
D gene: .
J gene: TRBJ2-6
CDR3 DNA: TGTGCCACACCCAGGGCGTTCGGGGCCAACGTCCTGACTTTC
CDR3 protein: CATPRAFGANVLTF

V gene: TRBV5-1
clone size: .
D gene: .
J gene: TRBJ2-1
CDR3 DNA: TGCGCCAGCAGCTTGGAGGCGGGAATCTACAATGAGCAGTTCTTC
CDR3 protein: CASSLEAGIYNEQFF

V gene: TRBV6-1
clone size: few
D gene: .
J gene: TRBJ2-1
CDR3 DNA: TGTGCCAGCAGTCCCACCTCGGTTACCTACAATGAGCAGTTCTTC
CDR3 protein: CASSPTSVTYNEQFF

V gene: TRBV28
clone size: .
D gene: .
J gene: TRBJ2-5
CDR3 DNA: TGTGCCAGCAGTTTCCCCTCGCCGGGGGAAGAGACCCAGTACTTC
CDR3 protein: CASSFPSPGEETQYF

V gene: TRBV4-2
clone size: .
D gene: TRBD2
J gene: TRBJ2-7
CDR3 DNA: TGTGCCAGCAGCCATCCGGGACTAGCGGGAGACGAGCAGTACTTC
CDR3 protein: CASSHPGLAGDEQYF

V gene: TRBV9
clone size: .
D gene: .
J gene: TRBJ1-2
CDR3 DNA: TGTGCCAGCAGCCCGGGGGGGCGTTCGCCTAACTATGGCTACACCTTC
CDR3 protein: CASSPGGRSPNYGYTF

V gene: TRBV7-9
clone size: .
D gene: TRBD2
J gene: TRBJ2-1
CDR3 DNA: TGTGCCAGCAGCCCTAGCGGGAGAGGGTCGGGTGAGCAGTTCTTC
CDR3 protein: CASSPSGRGSGEQFF

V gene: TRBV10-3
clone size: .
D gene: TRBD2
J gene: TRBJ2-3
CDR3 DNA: TGTGCCATCAGGTCCGGACTAGCGGGGGGAGGGGATACGCAGTATTTT
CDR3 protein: CAIRSGLAGGGDTQYF

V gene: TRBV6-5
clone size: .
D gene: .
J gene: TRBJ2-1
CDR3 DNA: TGTGCCAGCAGTGGCGACATTCCGAATGAGCAGTTCTTC
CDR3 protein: CASSGDIPNEQFF

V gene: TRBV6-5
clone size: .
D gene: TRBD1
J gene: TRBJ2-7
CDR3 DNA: TGTGCCAGCAGTTACGCCGTTGGACAGGGGAGCTACGAGCAGTACTTC
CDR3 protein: CASSYAVGQGSYEQYF

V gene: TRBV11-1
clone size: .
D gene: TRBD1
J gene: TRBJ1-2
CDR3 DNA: TGTGCCAGCAGCCAGGGACAGGGGATCGGCTACACCTTC
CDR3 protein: CASSQGQGIGYTF

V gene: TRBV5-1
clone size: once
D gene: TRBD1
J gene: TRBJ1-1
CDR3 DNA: TGCGCCAGCAGCCTGACAGGGGGGGACACTGAAGCTTTCTTT
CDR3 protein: CASSLTGGDTEAFF

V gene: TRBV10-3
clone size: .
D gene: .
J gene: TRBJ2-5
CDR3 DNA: TGTGCCATCAGTGAGTTTGGCGGTCGAGAGACCCAGTACTTC
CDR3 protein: CAISEFGGRETQYF

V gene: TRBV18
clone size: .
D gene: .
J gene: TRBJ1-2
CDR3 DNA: TGTGCCAGCTCACCACCCGGACAGCCCTACGGGTACACCTTC
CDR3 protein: CASSPPGQPYGYTF

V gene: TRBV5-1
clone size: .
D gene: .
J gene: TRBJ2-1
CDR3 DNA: TGCGCCAGCAGCTTGGAGGGGGCGGGATACAATGAGCAGTTCTTC
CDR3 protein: CASSLEGAGYNEQFF

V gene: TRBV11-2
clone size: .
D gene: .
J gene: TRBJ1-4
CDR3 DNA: TGTGCCAGCAGCCAGACGGGTGAAAAACTGTTTTTT
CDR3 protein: CASSQTGEKLFF

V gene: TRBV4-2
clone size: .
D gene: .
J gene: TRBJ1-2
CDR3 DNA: TGTGCCAGCAGCCAATCGTCCGGGCGGGATGGCTACACCTTC
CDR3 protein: CASSQSSGRDGYTF

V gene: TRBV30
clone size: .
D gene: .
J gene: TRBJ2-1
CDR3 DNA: TGTGCCTGGAGTGTATTGTTGGGACAACCCTACAATGAGCAGTTCTTC
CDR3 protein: CAWSVLLGQPYNEQFF

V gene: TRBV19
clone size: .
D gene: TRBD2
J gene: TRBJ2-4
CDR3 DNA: TGTGCCAGTAGGCCTCACGCGGGGGTCAAAAACATTCAGTACTTC
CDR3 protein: CASRPHAGVKNIQYF

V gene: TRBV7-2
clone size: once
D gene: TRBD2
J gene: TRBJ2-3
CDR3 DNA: TGTGCCAGCAGCTTAACTAGCGGGAGGGCAGATACGCAGTATTTT
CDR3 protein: CASSLTSGRADTQYF

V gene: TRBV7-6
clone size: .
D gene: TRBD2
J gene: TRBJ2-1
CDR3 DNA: TGTGCCAGCAGCTTACGGGGACTAGGGGCCTACAATGAGCAGTTCTTC
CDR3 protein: CASSLRGLGAYNEQFF

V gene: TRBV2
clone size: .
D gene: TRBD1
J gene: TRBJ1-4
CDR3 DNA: TGTGCCAGCAGCGATCAGGGGGGCTTTGCTAATGAAAAACTGTTTTTT
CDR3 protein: CASSDQGGFANEKLFF

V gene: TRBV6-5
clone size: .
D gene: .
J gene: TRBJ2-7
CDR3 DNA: TGTGCCAGCAGAAGGGGGATCTCCTACGAGCAGTACTTC
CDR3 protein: CASRRGISYEQYF

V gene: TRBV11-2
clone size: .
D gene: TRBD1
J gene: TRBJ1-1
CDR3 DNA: TGTGCCAGCAGCCCTCAGGGGGCGGTGAACACTGAAGCTTTCTTT
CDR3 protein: CASSPQGAVNTEAFF

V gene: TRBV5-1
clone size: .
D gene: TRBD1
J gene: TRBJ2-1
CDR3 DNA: TGCGCCAGCAGCAGGGACAGAAATTACAATGAGCAGTTCTTC
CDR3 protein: CASSRDRNYNEQFF

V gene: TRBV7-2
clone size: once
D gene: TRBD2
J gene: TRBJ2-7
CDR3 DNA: TGTGCCAGCAGTCGGGAGGTATCCGATGAGCAGTACTTC
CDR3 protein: CASSREVSDEQYF

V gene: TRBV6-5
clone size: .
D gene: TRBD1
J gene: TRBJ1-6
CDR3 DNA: TGTGCCAGCAGTTACTCGTCGGGACAGGGGGGTTCACCCCTCCACTTT
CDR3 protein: CASSYSSGQGGSPLHF

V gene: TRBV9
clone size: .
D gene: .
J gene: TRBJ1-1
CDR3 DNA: TGTGCCAGCAGCGTCGGGGCTTTCTTT
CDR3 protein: CASSVGAFF

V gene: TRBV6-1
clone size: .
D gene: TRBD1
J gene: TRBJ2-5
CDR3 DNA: TGTGCCAGCAGGGAGACAGGGCCCGGGGAGACCCAGTACTTC
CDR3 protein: CASRETGPGETQYF